Below are 24 T cell receptor beta chains sequenced from a single sample in a study of tumor-infiltrating lymphocytes in primary liver carcinoma. Between roughly 17 and 33 mg of unsorted bulk tissue served as the source from which RNA and DNA were co-extracted. TCR beta cDNA was made from 400 to 500 ng total RNA with a constant-region primer. Slightly modified ARM-PCR with three nested multiplex PCR rounds yielded TCR beta libraries. Two initial PCR rounds of approximately 10 cycles each paired TRBV1-TRBV30 forward primers with a C-beta reverse primer. TCRdb processed the multiplex PCR reads anew with MiXCR; each CDR3 protein has one entry. The sample gives more than 95,000 distinct CDR3 sequences, around 83% of which show up once; approximately 20% is in the top ten. Sequencing was done on a sample of liver tumor tissue from sampling region 3. Subset reported: tumor region T3, left-lateral pole. These receptors were obtained from a middle-aged man with primary liver carcinoma and hepatitis B virus infection.

This clonotype was seen only a few times. This could be a read error, since a much larger clone is one nucleotide away. The V gene is TRBV28, the J gene TRBJ2-2; 8 nucleotides match TRBD1. The CDR3 totals 15 residues. CDR1 is MDHEN and CDR2 is SYDVKM in the germline V gene. DNA for the CDR3: TGTGCCAACAGTGCGAGGACAGGGAGGACCGGGGAGCTGTTTTTT. This translates into CANSARTGRTGELFF.

Turning to this clonotype: As the CDR3 is not closed by the conserved phenylalanine or tryptophan, this likely results from a read error. The CDR3 nucleotides are TGTGCCAGCAGTCCCCAATCCCCCGGGACAGGGATGTACGAGCAGTACTTA. Protein: CASSPQSPGTGMYEQYL. The rearrangement uses TRBV6-2 or TRBV6-3 and TRBJ2-7, with 9 positions matching TRBD1. The germline CDR1 and CDR2 sequences are MNHEY and SVGEGT. The length of the CDR3 is 17 residues. With 5 bases clipped from V and 4 bases from J, the junction kept 15 bases outside the gene matches.

To note about this clonotype: Relative to the germline gene, one junction end is altered; a read error may explain this. This rearrangement joins TRBV5-4 to TRBJ2-7; no clear D gene. The germline V gene has CDR1 SGHNT and CDR2 YYREEE (reference sequence). The CDR3 spans 13 residues. CDR3 amino acids: CVSSIGPLWGQYF. In nucleotides, the CDR3 is TGTGTCAGCAGTATAGGACCCCTTTGGGGGCAGTACTTC.

As regards this clonotype: One end of the junction varies from germline; a read error may be responsible. The rearrangement links TRBV11-3 to TRBJ2-1; D uncertain. From germline, CDR1 is SGHNT and CDR2 YENEEA. This CDR3 region has 12 residues. The CDR3 sequence is CASSLNANRQIF. CDR3 nucleotide sequence: TGTGCCAGCAGCTTAAATGCCAATAGGCAGATCTTC.

This chain links TRBV12-5 with TRBJ2-1; possibly TRBD1 for D (6 bases). This CDR3 region has 14 residues. Trimming removed 6 bases at V and 13 bases at J, with 22 bases between. Germline V CDR1 and CDR2: LGHNT, FRNRAP. The CDR3 spells CASGTGLSYIEQFF. In nucleotides, the CDR3 is TGTGCTAGTGGAACAGGGTTGTCCTACATTGAACAGTTCTTC.

Sample share makes this clonotype medium-sized. The genes are TRBV6-5 and TRBJ1-2, with D perhaps TRBD1 (5 bases). The CDR3 spans 13 residues. Germline CDR1 MNHEY, CDR2 SVGAGI. V gave up 7 bases and J gave up 7 bases, with 16 bases separating them. DNA of the CDR3: TGTGCCAGCACCCCGAGGGGCGAGGGTGGCTACACCTTC. Its translation is CASTPRGEGGYTF.

This clonotype showed up just a few times. This clone may be a read error of a much larger clone one base away. This chain uses TRBV7-2 with TRBJ2-7; 7 nucleotides line up with TRBD2. Germline-derived CDR1 and CDR2 are SGHTA and FQGNSA. This CDR3 comprises 14 residues. Trimming at V came to 3 bases and at J to 7 bases, leaving 9 bases not matched to a gene. The CDR3 nucleotides are TGTGCCAGCAGCTTGATGCGGTCGGGGGGAGAGCAGTACTTC. Amino acid sequence: CASSLMRSGGEQYF.

The chain couples TRBV6-2 or TRBV6-3 to TRBJ2-7; no firm D call. The V end was cut by 2 bases, the J end by 2 bases, with 7 bases between. Germline V gene sequence: CDR1 MNHEY, CDR2 SVGEGT. There are 13 residues in the CDR3. This CDR3 is CASSYVIAYEQYF. Here the CDR3 DNA reads TGTGCCAGCAGTTACGTGATAGCCTACGAGCAGTACTTC.

With respect to this clonotype: A junction boundary mismatches the germline segment, possibly from a read error. This chain joins TRBV29-1 and TRBJ2-2, with a possible D match to TRBD2 (5 bases). CDR3 length: 15 residues. Germline assignment: CDR1 SQVTM and CDR2 ANQGSEA. The CDR3 reads CSINSGWGMTGELFF. The CDR3 bases are TGCAGCATTAATTCGGGGTGGGGTATGACCGGTGAGCTGTTTTTT.

The chain joins TRBV20-1 to TRBJ2-7, with a possible D match to TRBD2 (5 bases). V lost 6 bases, J lost 3 bases, and 12 bases lay in between. Germline CDR1 DFQATT, CDR2 SNEGSKA (reference sequence). The CDR3 runs to 12 residues. Here the CDR3 DNA reads TGCAGTGCGGTTGAACTAGGCTACGAGCAGTACTTC. Its protein is CSAVELGYEQYF.

As concerns this clonotype: Without the conserved terminal phenylalanine or tryptophan, this CDR3 likely stems from a read error. The CDR3 sequence: CASTIIWARVVTEAFL. The CDR3, as DNA: TGTGCCAGCACTATAATCTGGGCGAGGGTAGTCACAGAAGCTTTCCTT. The chain carries TRBV6-2 or TRBV6-3 and TRBJ1-1; no firm D call. This CDR3 has 16 amino acids. V gave up 7 bases and J gave up 8 bases, with 26 bases separating them. Germline values: CDR1 MNHEY, CDR2 SVGEGT.

A remark on this clonotype: At one boundary the junction diverges from the germline segment, which might be a read error. The chain carries TRBV6-1 and TRBJ2-3; D remains unclear. Germline CDR1 reads MNHNS; CDR2 reads SASEGT. The length of the CDR3 is 13 residues. CDR3 sequence (DNA): TGTGCCAACAGTGACGGTGTAGATTCTCCGCAGTGTTTT. Translation gives CANSDGVDSPQCF.

Comments on this clonotype: The conserved phenylalanine or tryptophan normally closing the CDR3 is absent here, so this likely arose from a read error. The chain links TRBV11-2 to TRBJ2-7; D uncertain. CDR1 is SGHAT, CDR2 FQNNGV, per germline. V shed 7 bases and J shed 7 bases, with 11 bases lying between them. This CDR3 is built from 11 residues. CDR3: CASTKWAEQYS. In nucleotides, the CDR3 is TGTGCCAGCACAAAATGGGCTGAGCAGTACTCC.

The rearrangement joins TRBV28 to TRBJ2-2; D possibly uses TRBD1 or TRBD2 (5 bases each). CDR1 MDHEN and CDR2 SYDVKM come from the germline V gene. V lost 9 bases and J 5 bases, leaving 13 bases between the germline ends. This CDR3 is built from 13 residues. The CDR3: CARRREGTGELFF. CDR3 bases: TGTGCCAGAAGACGTGAGGGGACCGGGGAGCTGTTTTTT. Full variable domain (missing parts from reference TRBV28 and TRBJ2-2): DVKVTQSSRYLVKRTGEKVFLECVQDMDHENMFWYRQDPGLGLRLIYFSYDVKMKEKGDIPEGYSVSREKKERFSLILESASTNQTSMYLCARRREGTGELFFGEGSRLTVL.

On this clonotype: Germline and junction disagree at one end, which may indicate a read error. V is TRBV5-4 and J is TRBJ2-7; the D is unclear. CDR3 length equals 13 residues. CDR1 and CDR2 (germline): SGHNT, YYREEE (reference sequence). This CDR3 is CVSSLWDTYEQYF. The CDR3 DNA reads as TGTGTCAGCAGCTTGTGGGATACCTACGAGCAGTACTTC.

Turning to this clonotype: A much larger clone lies one base from this, so it may be a read error. The chain combines TRBV2 with TRBJ2-2; possibly TRBD1 for D (6 bases). CDR1 and CDR2 from the germline V gene are SNHLY and FYNNEI. This CDR3 region has 15 residues. The chain's CDR3 is CASSEANRVTGELLF. The CDR3, as DNA: TGTGCCAGCAGTGAAGCAAACAGGGTTACCGGGGAGCTGTTATTT.

About this clonotype itself: The conserved final phenylalanine or tryptophan is absent from the CDR3, which likely points to a read error. The genes are TRBV6-5 and TRBJ2-5; D not resolved. The CDR3 has 14 amino acids. Germline lookup yields CDR1 MNHEY and CDR2 SVGAGI. CDR3 amino acids: CASCYSNPGETQYL. CDR3 bases: TGTGCCAGCTGTTACTCGAATCCTGGGGAGACCCAGTACCTC.

In the case of this clonotype: Since the CDR3 does not end with the conserved phenylalanine or tryptophan, this likely comes from a read error. The DNA is left out, because the CDR3 cannot be placed on it with certainty; the CDR3 is given as TCRdb lists it. The chain recombines TRBV14 with TRBJ1-2; the D call in the table, TRBD1, was not verified against the DNA. Germline CDR1 SGHDN, CDR2 FVKESK. The CDR3 is 16 amino acids in total, end residues counted. This CDR3 reads CASSQDRGRLGYGYTI.

A word on this clonotype: It is likely a read error, because the conserved phenylalanine at the end of the CDR3 is missing. The limits of the CDR3 on the DNA are not certain, so only TCRdb's listed CDR3 is given. V and J are TRBV6-6 and TRBJ1-1; TRBD1, the table's D call, lacks a check against the DNA. Counting both end residues, the CDR3 totals 13 amino acids. Germline CDR1 reads MNHNY; CDR2 reads SVGAGI (reference sequence). CDR3 region: CVSSTGGTTEVFS.

This clonotype was recorded once. Compared with germline, one end of the junction differs, possibly owing to a read error. This rearrangement joins TRBV13 to TRBJ2-7; D not resolved. The germline CDR1 and CDR2 sequences are PRHDT and FYEKMQ (reference sequence). The CDR3 is 14 residues long. As DNA, the CDR3 is TGTGCCGGCAGCTTATGGGGTCAGGTCTACGAGCAGTACTTC. It yields the protein CAGSLWGQVYEQYF.

Comment on this clonotype: The junction departs from germline at one end; a sequencing error may be responsible. The rearrangement joins TRBV7-9 to TRBJ2-1, with a tentative D call TRBD1 (5 bases). The length of the CDR3 is 15 residues. Germline V CDR1 and CDR2: SEHNR, FQNEAQ (reference sequence). The CDR3 DNA reads as TGTGCCTGTAGTGACAGTTTATCCGAAAACAATGAGCAATTCTTC. Translated, it gives CACSDSLSENNEQFF.

Note on this clonotype: One end of the junction varies from germline; a read error may be responsible. The J gene is TRBJ2-7, the V gene TRBV6-2 or TRBV6-3, with D perhaps assigned TRBD1 or TRBD2 (5 bases each). Germline V gene lookup returns CDR1 MNHEY and CDR2 SVGEGT. The CDR3 covers 17 residues. The CDR3 loop is CVSSYSDLGRRTYKQYF. For the CDR3, the DNA is TGTGTCAGCAGTTACTCAGATTTGGGACGGAGAACCTACAAGCAGTACTTC.

Details on this clonotype: Lacking the conserved final phenylalanine or tryptophan, this CDR3 likely reflects a read error. The chain uses TRBV14 and TRBJ1-2; no clear D gene. Trimming cost V 1 base and J 6 bases, with 18 bases left between them. CDR1 is SGHDN and CDR2 is FVKESK in the germline V gene. The CDR3 has 16 amino acids. CDR3 loop: CASSQVNPPWENGYTI. The CDR3 bases are TGTGCCAGCAGCCAAGTTAACCCCCCATGGGAAAATGGCTACACCATC.

This chain uses TRBV6-2 or TRBV6-3 with TRBJ2-1; TRBD2 matches at 9 bases. CDR3 size: 15 residues. Germline V gene sequence: CDR1 MNHEY, CDR2 SVGEGT. V shed 5 bases, J shed 10 bases, and the junction held 12 bases outside the gene matches. The CDR3 DNA is TGTGCCAGCAGTAAATATAGCGGGAGCTGCAACGAGCAGTTCTTC. Residues: CASSKYSGSCNEQFF.